Listed here are 4 T cell receptor beta chains from one sample, sequenced in a study of cytomegalovirus exposure and HLA in healthy donors. The study ran its PCR with 60 Vbeta and 13 Jbeta primers. Clones were sequenced by immunoSEQ multiplex PCR, and TCRdb holds only the in-frame ones, with some missing. This sample carries 75,000 to 95,000 clones, 84% of them seen once, and the ten largest clones take roughly 5.3%. The sequencing sample was made of PBMCs. Every receptor here comes from a woman in her late teens or twenties in good health and CMV-seropositive.

This sequence joins TRBV6-1 and TRBJ2-2; 13 nucleotides match TRBD2. The germline CDR1 and CDR2 sequences are MNHNS and SASEGT. The CDR3 sequence is 18 residues long. With V trimmed by 4 bases and J by 5 bases, 10 bases remained unmatched. As DNA, the CDR3 is TGTGCCAGCAGTGGACAGCTGGGACTAGCGGGAAATACCGGGGAGCTGTTTTTT. Its protein is CASSGQLGLAGNTGELFF.

The chain links TRBV7-9 to TRBJ1-1, with D perhaps matching TRBD1 (5 bases). CDR3 length equals 10 residues. The germline V gene encodes CDR1 SEHNR and CDR2 FQNEAQ (reference sequence). CDR3 loop: CTTGNTEAFF. The CDR3 DNA follows: TGTACCACAGGAAACACTGAAGCTTTCTTT.

Here the CDR3 DNA reads TGTGCCAGCAGCCGTACAGGGATACAGCCCCAGCATTTT. It translates to CASSRTGIQPQHF. The chain recombines TRBV5-6 with TRBJ1-5; possible D gene TRBD1, 6 bases. In germline, CDR1 is SGHDT, CDR2 YYEEEE. This CDR3 is 13 amino acids long. V shed 4 bases and J shed 7 bases, with 12 bases lying between them.

About this clone: This CDR3 is also generated by other DNA sequences in the sample. V and J are TRBV29-1 and TRBJ1-2; no clear D. From germline, CDR1 is SQVTM and CDR2 ANQGSEA. The CDR3 is 12 amino acids. Trimming shortened V by 6 bases and J by 4 bases, and 12 bases separated the two germline ends. The CDR3 DNA reads as TGCAGCGTCGACCGGACTGGCTATGGCTACACCTTC. It codes for CSVDRTGYGYTF.